The rows below give T cell receptor beta chains drawn from one sample of a study of T cells in Graves' hyperthyroidism and ophthalmopathy. TCRdb re-called the multiplex PCR reads with MiXCR, one entry per CDR3 protein. The sample shows about 520,000 distinct CDR3 sequences, roughly 20% of them seen only once. What was sequenced was blood. Receptors were obtained from a man younger than 35 with Graves' hyperthyroidism. CDR3s leave out the opening cysteine and the closing phenylalanine or tryptophan.

V	J	CDR3
TRBV6-1	TRBJ1-2	ASRSGLPSYGYT
TRBV28	TRBJ2-4	ASSPGGLSINLAKNIQC
TRBV5-6	TRBJ2-7	ASSWEGQDYEQY
TRBV15	TRBJ2-5	ATSSGRGGETQY
TRBV20-1	TRBJ2-5	SARSGQGAGETQY
TRBV9	TRBJ2-5	ASSSRTRASGQETQY
TRBV13	TRBJ1-2	ASSSGQRVGYT
TRBV5-1	TRBJ1-1	ASSLAVQNTEAF
TRBV12-3/TRBV12-4	TRBJ2-7	ASSLTLAGGFEQY
TRBV20-1	TRBJ2-5	SARPGLRFQY
TRBV4-1	TRBJ1-2	ASSQTGGTYGYT
TRBV5-6	TRBJ2-7	ASSKLEAGGQDEQY
TRBV11-2	TRBJ2-7	ASSFSRGQDEY
TRBV9	TRBJ2-7	ASSAQGAYEQY
TRBV7-9	TRBJ1-2	ASSAAQLYGYT
TRBV12-3/TRBV12-4	TRBJ1-6	ASRLRANYNSPLH
TRBV7-8	TRBJ2-5	ASSATQGGLETQY
TRBV6-1	TRBJ1-1	ASSPRNMNTEAF
TRBV6-1	TRBJ1-2	ASRIRSPGYGYT
TRBV27	TRBJ1-5	ASSLSSGNSNQPQH
TRBV20-1	TRBJ2-5	SARDPNRQETQY
TRBV29-1	TRBJ1-1	SAMELNTEAF
TRBV6-2/TRBV6-3	TRBJ2-7	ASSYRLRDSQY
TRBV10-3	TRBJ1-2	AISESDGYNYGYT
TRBV27	TRBJ1-2	ASSLTGRKGYT
TRBV19	TRBJ1-5	ASSMRAAEPQH
TRBV6-2/TRBV6-3	TRBJ2-7	ASNSPEQY
TRBV30	TRBJ1-1	AWSGEQRNTEAF
TRBV3-1	TRBJ1-1	ASSQVFGRTEAF
TRBV4-2	TRBJ2-5	ASSRWVRAQETQY
TRBV27	TRBJ1-1	ASSLGRETEAF
TRBV2	TRBJ2-7	ASSEFQGGNDEQY
TRBV19	TRBJ1-2	ASSATGFGYGYT
TRBV19	TRBJ1-2	ASSIVTGRGYT
TRBV4-1	TRBJ2-2	ASSQDTSGAGELF
TRBV11-2	TRBJ2-7	ASSSQGMEQY
TRBV19	TRBJ2-7	ASSIEDRDEQY
TRBV6-2/TRBV6-3	TRBJ2-2	ASLGWVVNGELF
TRBV6-1	TRBJ1-2	ASSADRGDGYT
TRBV6-4	TRBJ2-7	ASSLPHAGIYSYEQY
TRBV6-1	TRBJ1-6	ASSLEGARNSPLH